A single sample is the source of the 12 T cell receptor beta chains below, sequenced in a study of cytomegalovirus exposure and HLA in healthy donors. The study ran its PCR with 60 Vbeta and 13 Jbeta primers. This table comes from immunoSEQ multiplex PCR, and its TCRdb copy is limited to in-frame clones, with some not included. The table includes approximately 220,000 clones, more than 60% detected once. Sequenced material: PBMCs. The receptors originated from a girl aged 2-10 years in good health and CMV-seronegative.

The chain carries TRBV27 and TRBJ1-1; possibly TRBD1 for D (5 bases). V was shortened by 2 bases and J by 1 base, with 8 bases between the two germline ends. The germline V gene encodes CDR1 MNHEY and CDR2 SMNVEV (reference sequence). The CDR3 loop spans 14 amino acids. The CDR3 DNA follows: TGTGCCAGCAGTTTAGGGGCATCGAACACTGAAGCTTTCTTT. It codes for CASSLGASNTEAFF.

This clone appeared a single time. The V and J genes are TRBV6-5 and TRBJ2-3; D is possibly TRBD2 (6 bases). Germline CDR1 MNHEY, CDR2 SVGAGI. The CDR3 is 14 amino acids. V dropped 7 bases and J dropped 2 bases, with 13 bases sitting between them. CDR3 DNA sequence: TGTGCCAGCACCAAGGGGAGGAACACAGATACGCAGTATTTT. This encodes CASTKGRNTDTQYF.

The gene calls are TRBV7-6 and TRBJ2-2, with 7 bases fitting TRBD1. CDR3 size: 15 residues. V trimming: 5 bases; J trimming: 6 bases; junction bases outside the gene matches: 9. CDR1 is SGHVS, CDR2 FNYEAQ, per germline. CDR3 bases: TGTGCCAGCAGCCCGACAGGGCTAGAGTCCGGGGAGCTGTTTTTT. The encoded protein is CASSPTGLESGELFF.

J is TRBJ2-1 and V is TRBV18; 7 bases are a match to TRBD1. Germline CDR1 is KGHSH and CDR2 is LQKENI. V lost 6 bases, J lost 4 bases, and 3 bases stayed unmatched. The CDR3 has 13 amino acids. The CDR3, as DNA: TGTGCCAGCTCTCCGGGACAGTACAATGAGCAGTTCTTC. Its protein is CASSPGQYNEQFF.

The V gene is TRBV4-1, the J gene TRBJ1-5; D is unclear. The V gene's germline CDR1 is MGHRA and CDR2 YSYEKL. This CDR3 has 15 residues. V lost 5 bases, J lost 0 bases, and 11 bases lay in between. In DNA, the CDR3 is TGCGCCAGCAGCAGAGTTCAGGATAGCAATCAGCCCCAGCATTTT. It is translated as CASSRVQDSNQPQHF.

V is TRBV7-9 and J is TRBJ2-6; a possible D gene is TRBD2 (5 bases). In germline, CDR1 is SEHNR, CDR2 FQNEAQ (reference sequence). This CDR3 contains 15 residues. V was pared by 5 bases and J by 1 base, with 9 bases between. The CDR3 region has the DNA TGTGCCAGCAGCAGTGGAGGATCTGGGGCCAACGTCCTGACTTTC. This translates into CASSSGGSGANVLTF.

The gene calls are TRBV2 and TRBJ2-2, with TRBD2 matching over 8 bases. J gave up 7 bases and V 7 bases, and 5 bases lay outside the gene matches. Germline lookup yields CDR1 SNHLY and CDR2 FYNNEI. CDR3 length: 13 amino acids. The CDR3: CASTGGQVGELFF. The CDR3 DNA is TGTGCCAGCACGGGGGGGCAGGTCGGGGAGCTGTTTTTT.

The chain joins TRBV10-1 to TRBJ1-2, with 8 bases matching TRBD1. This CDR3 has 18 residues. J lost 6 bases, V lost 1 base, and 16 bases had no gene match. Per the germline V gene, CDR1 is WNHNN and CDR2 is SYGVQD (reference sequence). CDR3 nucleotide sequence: TGCGCCAGCAGTGAGTGGGGCAGGGGGCTCCATATTCAGAATGGCTACACCTTC. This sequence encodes CASSEWGRGLHIQNGYTF.

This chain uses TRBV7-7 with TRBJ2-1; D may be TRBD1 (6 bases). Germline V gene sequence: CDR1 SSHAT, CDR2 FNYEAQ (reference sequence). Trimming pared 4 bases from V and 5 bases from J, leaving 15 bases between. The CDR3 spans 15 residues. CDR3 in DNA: TGTGCCAGCAGCTCGGGAAACAGGGCTAACAATGAGCAGTTCTTC. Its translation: CASSSGNRANNEQFF.

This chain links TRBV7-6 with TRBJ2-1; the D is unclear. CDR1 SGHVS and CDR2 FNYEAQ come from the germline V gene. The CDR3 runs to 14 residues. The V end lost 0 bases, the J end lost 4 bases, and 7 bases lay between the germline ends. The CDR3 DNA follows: TGTGCCAGCAGCTTAGCCCCCCAGTACAATGAGCAGTTCTTC. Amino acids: CASSLAPQYNEQFF. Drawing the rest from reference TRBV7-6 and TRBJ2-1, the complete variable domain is GAGVSQSPRYKVTKRGQDVALRCDPISGHVSLYWYRQALGQGPEFLTYFNYEAQQDKSGLPNDRFSAERPEGSISTLTIQRTEQRDSAMYRCASSLAPQYNEQFFGPGTRLTVL.

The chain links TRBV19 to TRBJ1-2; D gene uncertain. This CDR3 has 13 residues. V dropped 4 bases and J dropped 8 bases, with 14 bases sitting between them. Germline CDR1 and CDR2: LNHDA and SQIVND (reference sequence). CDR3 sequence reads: CASSSQSTVGYTF. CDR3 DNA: TGTGCCAGTAGTAGCCAATCTACGGTAGGCTACACCTTC. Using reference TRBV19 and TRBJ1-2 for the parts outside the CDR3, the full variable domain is DGGITQSPKYLFRKEGQNVTLSCEQNLNHDAMYWYRQDPGQGLRLIYYSQIVNDFQKGDIAEGYSVSREKKESFPLTVTSAQKNPTAFYLCASSSQSTVGYTFGSGTRLTVV.

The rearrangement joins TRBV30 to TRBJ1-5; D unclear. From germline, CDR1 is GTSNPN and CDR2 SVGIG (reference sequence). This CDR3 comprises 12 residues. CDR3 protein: CAQRRSNQPQHF. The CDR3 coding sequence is TGTGCTCAAAGGCGGAGCAATCAGCCCCAGCATTTT.